This T cell receptor (beta chain) was sequenced in a study of T-cell reconstitution after alpha-beta-depleted transplantation in children. A library of TCRbeta sequences, prepared with unique molecular identifiers, was generated. TCRdb passed the PCR reads through MiXCR, listing each CDR3 protein once. Among under 300,000 distinct CDR3 sequences listed, around 10% were seen once. This clonotype was picked up many times. Trimming left V 9 bases short and J 5 bases short, with 5 bases between. Germline V lookup: CDR1 SGHVS, CDR2 FQNEAQ. The CDR3 length is 9 residues. This sequence originates from a male patient between 2 and 10 years old who had a stem cell transplant for chronic granulomatous disease, so the T cells may come from the graft donor. The chain carries TRBV7-8 and TRBJ2-7; D is perhaps TRBD2 (5 bases). Sequences were derived from peripheral blood, sampled 180 days after TCRalphabeta/CD19-depleted stem cell transplant. The CDR3 coding sequence is TGTGCCAGGGAGGACGAGCAGTACTTC. Translated: CAREDEQYF.